This T cell receptor beta chain appears in the sequencing data of a study of neurological immune-mediated disorders (dated by TCRdb to the late 2010s). For the study in its entirety: Among the roughly 34 multiple sclerosis patients, relapsing-remitting MS was present in roughly 30 and secondary progressive MS was present in 3. The study compared peripheral blood TCR-beta repertoires of HTLV-I-associated myelopathy (HAM/TSP) patients, multiple sclerosis patients and healthy controls using UMI-based sequencing. Alongside PBMC samples, the set of more than 80 TCR-beta libraries contained longitudinal samples, technical triplicates, and paired CD4+ and CD8+ T-cell subsets that had been sorted. The cohort comprised approximately 67 subjects: 15 or so HAM/TSP patients, approximately 34 multiple sclerosis patients and 20 healthy controls.

Overall study results and their limits: In a phylogenetic analysis, the repertoires of 18 out of 34 MS patients fell into a single cluster of related CDR3 sequences, pointing to a possible signature at the repertoire level. No identical CDR3 amino acid sequences were shared among expanded clones across subjects, suggesting private TCR-beta repertoires in all groups. The MS cluster was not associated with any clinical or MRI features, and the authors stated that larger cohorts are needed. TCR clonal expansion was greatest in HAM/TSP patients and smallest in MS patients, who ranked below even healthy controls.

In its sample, this clonotype was seen many times. Its specific antigen is unknown. The record has no base qualities; no much larger clone is one base away. To synthesize cDNA, template-switch 5'RACE was performed with a primer carrying a 10-nucleotide random unique molecular identifier so that each TCR transcript was tagged. Each sequencing run produced over 200 million TCR-beta sequences covering 15-18 subjects. The RNeasy kit was used to extract total RNA. The KAPA Real-time Library Amplification kit was used to amplify TCR-beta VDJ regions with primers for the TCR constant region and the 5'RACE anchor. A first PCR added sample indexes and Illumina adaptors, and a second PCR then raised library yield. The roughly 650 bp TCR product was size-selected on a 2% E-gel SizeSelection system after Ampure bead purification. Before pooling, library quality was checked on a Bioanalyzer, concentration was measured with Qubit, and libraries were quantified with the Kapa Library Quantification kit. An Illumina HiSeq 2500 sequenced the libraries paired-end 2 x 150 bp. To increase sequence diversity, about 23-30% phiX was spiked into each library pool. The original methods were these. The quality-filtered reads were processed with the UMI-based MiGEC pipeline, whose error correction step removed more than 80% of the raw TCR sequences. IMGT germline references were used for aligning VDJ genes, and each clonotype was defined as a unique CDR3 amino acid sequence together with its V-J genes. VDJtools evaluated clonal expansion, Shannon diversity and CDR3 relatedness (CalcPairwiseDistances, ClusterSamples); CLCbio workbench built phylogenetic trees. Clones with at least 8 unique UMIs were defined as expanded, with this threshold being based on coefficient-of-variation modelling across technical triplicates. TCRdb reworked the public reads: Q25 trimming with fastp, MiXCR clone assembly, productive beta chains retained. Each entry merges the rows of one CDR3 protein and shows their most common DNA and genes. It is TCRdb's table, rather than the study itself, that gives the V and J calls and clone size. Across this sample there are tens of thousands of distinct CDR3 sequences, with 2.5% to 3% seen only once. The top ten clonotypes cover 1.1% of the sample.

From the cysteine up to the phenylalanine, the CDR3 has a length of 14 residues. Just CDR3 DNA is preserved here, 42 bases in frame from base 1. Relative to germline, V is 4 bases shorter and J is 3 bases shorter, with 13 bases between their ends. In the germline V gene (reference sequence), CDR1 corresponds to SEHNR and CDR2 to FQNEAQ. For unsorted PBMC libraries, 2 million PBMCs were used after storage in RNAlater at -80 degrees C until RNA extraction. The multiple sclerosis patients were enrolled in a US clinical protocol that evaluated disease progression with magnetic resonance imaging. Peripheral blood was subjected to Ficoll-Hypaque density gradient centrifugation to isolate PBMCs, which were then cryopreserved in liquid nitrogen.

The source is a woman aged 25 to 45 with multiple sclerosis. The sample was PBMCs. The V gene is TRBV7-9 and the J gene is TRBJ2-7; a confident D gene designation cannot be given. DNA sequence: TGTGCCAGCAGCTCTGAACGGGCGAGCTACGAGCAGTACTTC. This is translated as CASSSERASYEQYF.